The clone carrying this T cell receptor beta chain was observed a handful of times. What it binds is unknown. Primers for the PCR totalled 60 Vbeta and 13 Jbeta. The table came from immunoSEQ multiplex PCR; TCRdb's copy has only in-frame clones and leaves some out. The sample contains some 160,000 clones, around four fifths of which appear only once. This sample stems from a study of cytomegalovirus exposure and HLA in healthy donors. Study outcomes and limitations: Follow-up analysis found HLA locus-dependent TCR association rates, highest for DRB1 and lowest for HLA-C. The study labeled fewer than 200 TCR beta chains cytomegalovirus-associated. In presence/absence analyses, roughly uniform sequencing depth across donors was assumed.

Germline-derived CDR1 and CDR2 are LNHDA and SQIVND (reference sequence). This CDR3 region has 15 residues. V was shortened by 7 bases and J by 4 bases, with 19 bases between the two germline ends. Source material: PBMCs. The TCR originated in a male donor in good health and CMV-seronegative. V is TRBV19 and J is TRBJ1-2; possible D gene TRBD1, 5 bases. This CDR3 reads CASTPRGVPFYGYTF. In DNA form, the CDR3 reads TGTGCCAGTACCCCGCGGGGGGTCCCCTTCTATGGCTACACCTTC. Variable domain in full (rest from reference TRBV19 and TRBJ1-2): DGGITQSPKYLFRKEGQNVTLSCEQNLNHDAMYWYRQDPGQGLRLIYYSQIVNDFQKGDIAEGYSVSREKKESFPLTVTSAQKNPTAFYLCASTPRGVPFYGYTFGSGTRLTVV.